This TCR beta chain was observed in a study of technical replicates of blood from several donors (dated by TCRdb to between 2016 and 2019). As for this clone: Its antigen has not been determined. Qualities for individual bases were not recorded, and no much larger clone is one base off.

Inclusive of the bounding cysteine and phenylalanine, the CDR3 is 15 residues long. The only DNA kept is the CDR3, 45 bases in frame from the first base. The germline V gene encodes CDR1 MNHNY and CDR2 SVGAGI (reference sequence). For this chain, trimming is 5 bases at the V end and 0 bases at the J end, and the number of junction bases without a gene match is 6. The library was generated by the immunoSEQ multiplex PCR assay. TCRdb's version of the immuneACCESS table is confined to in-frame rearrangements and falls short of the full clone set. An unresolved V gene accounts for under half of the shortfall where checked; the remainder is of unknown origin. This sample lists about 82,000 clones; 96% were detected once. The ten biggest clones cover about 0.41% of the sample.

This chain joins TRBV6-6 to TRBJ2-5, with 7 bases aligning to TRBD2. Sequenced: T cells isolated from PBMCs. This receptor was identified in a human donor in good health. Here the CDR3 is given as CASSPPGGYQETQYF. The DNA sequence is TGTGCCAGCAGTCCCCCCGGGGGGTACCAAGAGACCCAGTACTTC.